The 11 T cell receptor beta chains in this list originate from one sample, sequenced in a study of T-cell reconstitution after alpha-beta-depleted transplantation in children. For TCRbeta, the library was prepared with unique molecular identifiers. TCRdb itself ran the PCR reads through MiXCR, one entry per CDR3 protein. The sample holds about 980,000 distinct CDR3 sequences; around 30% are singletons and the top ten take about 28%. Sequenced here: PBMCs, mostly from graft donor cells, sampled 360 days after TCRalphabeta/CD19-depleted stem cell transplant. Receptor source: a boy younger than two who had a stem cell transplant for SCID, so the T cells may come from the graft donor.

The rearrangement joins TRBV5-1 to TRBJ2-5; D might be TRBD1 or TRBD2, each matching 5 bases. The CDR3 has 14 amino acids. CDR1 and CDR2 from the germline V gene are SGHRS and YFSETQ. V shed 6 bases and J shed 5 bases, with 17 bases lying between them. DNA for the CDR3: TGCGCCAGCACCCTGGGCCGGGGCGAGGAGACCCAGTACTTC. Protein product: CASTLGRGEETQYF.

In its sample, this clonotype was seen many times. The chain carries TRBV20-1 and TRBJ2-5; D not resolved. Germline values: CDR1 DFQATT, CDR2 SNEGSKA (reference sequence). V was clipped by 3 bases and J by 1 base, with 9 bases between them. This CDR3 has 13 amino acids. CDR3 region: CSASWQPQETQYF. The CDR3, as DNA: TGCAGTGCTAGTTGGCAGCCCCAAGAGACCCAGTACTTC.

CDR3: CATSDLSGGAGGEQFF. CDR3 DNA sequence: TGTGCCACCAGTGACCTTAGCGGGGGGGCCGGGGGTGAGCAGTTCTTC. This chain joins TRBV24-1 and TRBJ2-1, with TRBD2 matching 11 bases. The CDR3 has 16 amino acids. V shed 4 bases, J shed 9 bases, and the junction held 10 bases outside the gene matches. The V gene's germline CDR1 is KGHDR and CDR2 SFDVKD.

V gene TRBV4-1 combines with J gene TRBJ2-5; TRBD2 is a possible D gene (5 bases). CDR1 MGHRA and CDR2 YSYEKL come from the germline V gene. This CDR3 spans 16 amino acids. V lost 3 bases and J 5 bases, leaving 19 bases between the germline ends. The CDR3 region has the DNA TGCGCCAGCAGCCAGGGGTCCCCTATGCGGGCGGAGACCCAGTACTTC. Translating it yields CASSQGSPMRAETQYF.

This clonotype was seen a few times. The chain uses TRBV7-2 and TRBJ1-1, with D tentatively TRBD1 (6 bases). V shed 1 base and J shed 11 bases, with 20 bases lying between them. Per germline, CDR1 SGHTA and CDR2 FQGNSA. The CDR3 totals 15 residues. The CDR3 reads CASSLVGTPGWFAFF. The DNA of the CDR3 is TGTGCCAGCAGCTTAGTTGGGACACCTGGGTGGTTTGCTTTCTTT.

DNA of the CDR3: TGCGCCAGCAGCTTGGAACAGACAGGGTGGGGCACTGAAGCTTTCTTT. Protein: CASSLEQTGWGTEAFF. The gene calls are TRBV5-1 and TRBJ1-1; 7 bases fit TRBD1. Germline V lookup: CDR1 SGHRS, CDR2 YFSETQ. This CDR3 comprises 16 residues. V shed 0 bases, J shed 4 bases, and the junction held 9 bases outside the gene matches.

The chain couples TRBV10-3 to TRBJ2-3; D may be TRBD2 (5 bases). Germline V CDR1 and CDR2: ENHRY, SYGVKD. Trimming removed 2 bases from V and 4 bases from J, with 10 bases in between. This CDR3 has 14 residues. CDR3 nucleotides: TGTGCCATCAGTGAGCCTCCGAGGGCAGATACGCAGTATTTT. Its protein product is CAISEPPRADTQYF.

This clonotype was seen only a few times. The J gene is TRBJ1-2, the V gene TRBV7-8; 8 bases map to TRBD1. Germline CDR1 is SGHVS and CDR2 is FQNEAQ. The length of the CDR3 is 14 residues. Trimming took 0 bases from V and 6 from J; bases not matched to a gene: 3. CDR3 DNA sequence: TGTGCCAGCAGCTTAGCGGGACAGGTCCATGGCTACACCTTC. It encodes CASSLAGQVHGYTF.

The chain carries TRBV9 and TRBJ2-3; D is perhaps TRBD1 or TRBD2 (6 bases each). This CDR3 is built from 18 residues. Germline V gene lookup returns CDR1 SGDLS and CDR2 YYNGEE. V was pared by 4 bases and J by 1 base, with 22 bases between. The CDR3 DNA follows: TGTGCCAGCAGCCCCAGTGTGAGGGGGGCGATCCGCACAGATACGCAGTATTTT. Its protein product is CASSPSVRGAIRTDTQYF.

This clonotype showed up just a few times. The chain is built from TRBV7-2 and TRBJ2-3; 7 bases match TRBD2. CDR3 length equals 15 residues. Germline V gene sequence: CDR1 SGHTA, CDR2 FQGNSA. The trim removed 5 bases at V and 5 bases at J, leaving 10 bases unmatched. CDR3 sequence: CASSRLGRELDTQYF. CDR3 sequence (DNA): TGTGCCAGCAGCAGACTGGGGCGGGAGTTAGATACGCAGTATTTT.

This sequence joins TRBV11-2 and TRBJ1-1; 7 bases map to TRBD1. J gave up 4 bases and V 4 bases, and 6 bases lay outside the gene matches. The CDR3 runs 14 residues. The germline V gene encodes CDR1 SGHAT and CDR2 FQNNGV. CDR3 in amino acids: CASSSRQGSTEAFF. The CDR3 coding sequence is TGTGCCAGCAGCTCTCGACAGGGATCCACTGAAGCTTTCTTT.